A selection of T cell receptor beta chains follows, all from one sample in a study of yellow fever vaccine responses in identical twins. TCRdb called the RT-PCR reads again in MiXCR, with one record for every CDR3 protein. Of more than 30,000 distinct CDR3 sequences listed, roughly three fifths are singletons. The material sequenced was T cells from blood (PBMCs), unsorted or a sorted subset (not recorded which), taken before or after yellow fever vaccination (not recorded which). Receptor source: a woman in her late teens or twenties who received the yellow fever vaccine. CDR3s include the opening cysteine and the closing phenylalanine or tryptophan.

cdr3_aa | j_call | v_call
CASTPGSSKDTQYF | TRBJ2-3 | TRBV28
CASSPSATGYYEQYF | TRBJ2-7 | TRBV18
CASHARDRLGYEQYF | TRBJ2-7 | TRBV28
CASSLVATNSYEQYF | TRBJ2-7 | TRBV5-4
CASNEGGGGETQYF | TRBJ2-5 | TRBV2
CASQLDSSILYEQYF | TRBJ2-7 | TRBV5-1
CSAPLQGFKETQYF | TRBJ2-5 | TRBV20-1
CASSLVPSGGTDTQYF | TRBJ2-3 | TRBV4-1
CATSRADRNQPQHF | TRBJ1-5 | TRBV15
CSARDMGLSGGITDTQYF | TRBJ2-3 | TRBV20-1
CSVPPVTGAAQETQYF | TRBJ2-5 | TRBV29-1
CAISERGAADTQYF | TRBJ2-3 | TRBV10-3
CSARVPSGTKEFF | TRBJ2-1 | TRBV20-1
CASSLGQGADTEAFF | TRBJ1-1 | TRBV7-9
CSAPMGYNEQFF | TRBJ2-1 | TRBV20-1
CASRKRGDLDTEAFF | TRBJ1-1 | TRBV7-6
CASSLLTTTSTDTQYF | TRBJ2-3 | TRBV7-6